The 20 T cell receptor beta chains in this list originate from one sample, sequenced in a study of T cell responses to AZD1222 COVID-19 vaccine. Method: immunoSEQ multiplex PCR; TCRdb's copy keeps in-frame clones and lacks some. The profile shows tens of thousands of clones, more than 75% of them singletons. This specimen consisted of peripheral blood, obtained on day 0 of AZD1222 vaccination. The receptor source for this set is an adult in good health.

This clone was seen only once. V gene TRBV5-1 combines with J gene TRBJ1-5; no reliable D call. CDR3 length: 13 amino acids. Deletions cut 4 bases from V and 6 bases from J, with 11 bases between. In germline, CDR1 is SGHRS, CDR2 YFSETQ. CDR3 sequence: CASSPGPGQPQHF. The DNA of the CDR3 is TGCGCCAGCAGCCCGGGCCCCGGTCAGCCCCAGCATTTT.

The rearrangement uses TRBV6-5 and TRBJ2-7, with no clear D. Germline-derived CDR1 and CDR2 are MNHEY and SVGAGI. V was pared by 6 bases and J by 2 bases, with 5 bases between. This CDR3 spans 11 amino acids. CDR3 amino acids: CASRRTYEQYF. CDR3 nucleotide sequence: TGTGCCAGCAGACGCACCTACGAGCAGTACTTC.

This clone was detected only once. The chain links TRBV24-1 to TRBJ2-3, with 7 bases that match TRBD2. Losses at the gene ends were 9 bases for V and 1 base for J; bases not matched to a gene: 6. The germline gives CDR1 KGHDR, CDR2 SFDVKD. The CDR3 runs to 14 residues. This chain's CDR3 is CATRSGGGTDTQYF. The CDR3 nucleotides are TGTGCCACCCGGTCGGGGGGAGGCACAGATACGCAGTATTTT.

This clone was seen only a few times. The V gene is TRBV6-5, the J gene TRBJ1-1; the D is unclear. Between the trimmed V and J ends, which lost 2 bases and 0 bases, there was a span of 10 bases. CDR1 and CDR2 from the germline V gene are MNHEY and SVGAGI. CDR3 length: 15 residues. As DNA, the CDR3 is TGTGCCAGCAGTTACAAGGGAGCCATGAACACTGAAGCTTTCTTT. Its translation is CASSYKGAMNTEAFF.

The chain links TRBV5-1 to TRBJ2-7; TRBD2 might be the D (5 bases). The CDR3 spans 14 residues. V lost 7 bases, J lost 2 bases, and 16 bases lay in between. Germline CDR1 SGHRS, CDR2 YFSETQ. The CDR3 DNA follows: TGCGCCAGCGGGCAAGAGGGCCTAACCTACGAGCAGTACTTC. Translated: CASGQEGLTYEQYF.

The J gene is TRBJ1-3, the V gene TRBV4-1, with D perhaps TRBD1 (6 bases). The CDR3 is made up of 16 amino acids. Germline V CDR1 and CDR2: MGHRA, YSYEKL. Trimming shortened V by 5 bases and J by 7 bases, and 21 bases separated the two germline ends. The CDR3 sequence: CASSSPVARRGNTIYF. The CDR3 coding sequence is TGCGCCAGCAGCTCTCCGGTGGCCCGAAGGGGGAACACCATATATTTT.

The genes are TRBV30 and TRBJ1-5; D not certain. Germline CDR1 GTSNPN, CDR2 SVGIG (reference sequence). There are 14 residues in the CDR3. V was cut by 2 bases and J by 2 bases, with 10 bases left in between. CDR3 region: CAWSTAWGNQPQHF. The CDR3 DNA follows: TGTGCCTGGAGTACGGCCTGGGGCAATCAGCCCCAGCATTTT.

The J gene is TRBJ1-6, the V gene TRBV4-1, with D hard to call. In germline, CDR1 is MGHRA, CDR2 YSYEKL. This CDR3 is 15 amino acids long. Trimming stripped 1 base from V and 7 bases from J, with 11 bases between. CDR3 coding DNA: TGCGCCAGCAGCCAAGCCCCGGGTCGGAATTCACCCCTCCACTTT. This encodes CASSQAPGRNSPLHF.

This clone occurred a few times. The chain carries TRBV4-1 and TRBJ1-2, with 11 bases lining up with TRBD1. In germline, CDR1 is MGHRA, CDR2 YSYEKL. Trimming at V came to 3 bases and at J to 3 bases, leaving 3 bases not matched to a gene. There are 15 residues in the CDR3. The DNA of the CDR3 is TGCGCCAGCAGCCAGAGGACAGGGGGCGACTATGGCTACACCTTC. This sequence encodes CASSQRTGGDYGYTF.

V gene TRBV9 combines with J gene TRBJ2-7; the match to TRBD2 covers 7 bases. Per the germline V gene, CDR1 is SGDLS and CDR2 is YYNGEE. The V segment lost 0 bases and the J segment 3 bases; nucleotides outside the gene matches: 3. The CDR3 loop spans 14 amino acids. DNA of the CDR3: TGTGCCAGCAGCGTAGGCGGGGGAAACTACGAGCAGTACTTC. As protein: CASSVGGGNYEQYF.

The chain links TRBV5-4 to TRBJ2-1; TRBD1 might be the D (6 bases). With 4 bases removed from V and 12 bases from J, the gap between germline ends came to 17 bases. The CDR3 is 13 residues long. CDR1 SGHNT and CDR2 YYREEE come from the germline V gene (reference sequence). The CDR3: CASSPRSRGGQFF. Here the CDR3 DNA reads TGTGCCAGCAGCCCCCGAAGTCGAGGGGGGCAGTTCTTC.

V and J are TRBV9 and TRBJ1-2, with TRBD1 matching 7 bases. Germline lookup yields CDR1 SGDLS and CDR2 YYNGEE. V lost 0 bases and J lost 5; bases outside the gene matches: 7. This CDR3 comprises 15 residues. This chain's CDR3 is CASSVEWDSVYGYTF. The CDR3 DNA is TGTGCCAGCAGCGTAGAGTGGGACAGTGTTTATGGCTACACCTTC.

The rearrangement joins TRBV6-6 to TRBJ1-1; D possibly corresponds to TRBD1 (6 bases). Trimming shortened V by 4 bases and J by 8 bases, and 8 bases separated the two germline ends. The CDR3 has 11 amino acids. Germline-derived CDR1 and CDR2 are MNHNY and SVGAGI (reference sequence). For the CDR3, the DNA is TGTGCCAGCAGTTGGGACATAGAAGCTTTCTTT. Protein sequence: CASSWDIEAFF.

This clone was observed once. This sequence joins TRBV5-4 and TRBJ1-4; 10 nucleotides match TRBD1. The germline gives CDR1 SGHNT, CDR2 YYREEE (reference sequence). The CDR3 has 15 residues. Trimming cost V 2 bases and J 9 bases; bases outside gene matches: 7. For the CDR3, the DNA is TGTGCCAGCAGCTTTACCGGGACAGGGGTTCAAAAACTGTTTTTT. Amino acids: CASSFTGTGVQKLFF. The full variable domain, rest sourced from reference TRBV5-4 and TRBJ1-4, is ETGVTQSPTHLIKTRGQQVTLRCSSQSGHNTVSWYQQALGQGPQFIFQYYREEENGRGNFPPRFSGLQFPNYSSELNVNALELDDSALYLCASSFTGTGVQKLFFGSGTQLSVL.

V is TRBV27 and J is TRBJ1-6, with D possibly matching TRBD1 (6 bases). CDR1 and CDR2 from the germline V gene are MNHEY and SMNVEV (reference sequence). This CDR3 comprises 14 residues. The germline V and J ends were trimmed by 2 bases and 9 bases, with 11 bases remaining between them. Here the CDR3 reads CASSLGTLSSPLHF. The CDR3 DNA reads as TGTGCCAGCAGTTTAGGGACACTCTCTTCACCCCTCCACTTT.

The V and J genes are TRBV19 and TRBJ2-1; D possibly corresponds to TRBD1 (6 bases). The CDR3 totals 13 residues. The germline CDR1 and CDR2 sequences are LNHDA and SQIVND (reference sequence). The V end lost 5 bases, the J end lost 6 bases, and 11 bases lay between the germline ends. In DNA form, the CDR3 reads TGTGCCAGTAGTGCACAGGGTATCAATGAGCAGTTCTTC. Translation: CASSAQGINEQFF.

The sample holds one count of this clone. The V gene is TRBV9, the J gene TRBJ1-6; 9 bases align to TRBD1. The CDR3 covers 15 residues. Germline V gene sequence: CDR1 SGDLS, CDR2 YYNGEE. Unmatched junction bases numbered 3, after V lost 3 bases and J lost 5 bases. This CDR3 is CASSAGTGNNSPLHF. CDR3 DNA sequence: TGTGCCAGCAGCGCCGGGACAGGGAATAATTCACCCCTCCACTTT.

CDR3 in DNA: TGTGCCAGCAATAATCAGCCCCAGCATTTT. Protein sequence: CASNNQPQHF. The chain recombines TRBV28 with TRBJ1-5; D uncertain. V was shortened by 7 bases and J by 4 bases, with 2 bases between the two germline ends. The CDR3 runs 10 residues. The V gene's germline CDR1 is MDHEN and CDR2 SYDVKM.

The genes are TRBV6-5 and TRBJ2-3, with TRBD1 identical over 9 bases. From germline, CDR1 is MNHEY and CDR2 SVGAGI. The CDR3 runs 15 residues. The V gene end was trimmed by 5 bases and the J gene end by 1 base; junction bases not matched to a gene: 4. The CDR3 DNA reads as TGTGCCAGCAGTACACAGGGGGCCCGCACAGATACGCAGTATTTT. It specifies CASSTQGARTDTQYF.

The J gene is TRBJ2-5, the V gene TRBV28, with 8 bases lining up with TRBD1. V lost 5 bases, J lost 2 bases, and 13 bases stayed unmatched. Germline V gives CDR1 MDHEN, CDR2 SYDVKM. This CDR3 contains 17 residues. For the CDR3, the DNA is TGTGCCAGCAGTCCCCCTTCGGGACAGGACCTACAAGAGACCCAGTACTTC. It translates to CASSPPSGQDLQETQYF.